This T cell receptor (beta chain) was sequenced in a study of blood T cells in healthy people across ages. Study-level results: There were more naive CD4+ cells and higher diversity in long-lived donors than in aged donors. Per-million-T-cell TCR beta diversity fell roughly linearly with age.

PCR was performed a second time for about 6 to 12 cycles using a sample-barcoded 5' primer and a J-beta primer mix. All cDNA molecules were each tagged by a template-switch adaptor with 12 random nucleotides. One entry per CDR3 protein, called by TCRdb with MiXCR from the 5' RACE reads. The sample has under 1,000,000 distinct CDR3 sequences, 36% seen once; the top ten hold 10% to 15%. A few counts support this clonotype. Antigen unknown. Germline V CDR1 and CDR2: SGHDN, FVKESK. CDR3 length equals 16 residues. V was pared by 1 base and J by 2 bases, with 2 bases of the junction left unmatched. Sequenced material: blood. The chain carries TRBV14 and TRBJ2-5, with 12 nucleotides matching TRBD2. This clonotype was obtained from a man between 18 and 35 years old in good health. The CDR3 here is CASSQAGLAGQETQYF. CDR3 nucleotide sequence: TGTGCCAGCAGCCAAGCAGGACTAGCGGGGCAAGAGACCCAGTACTTC.